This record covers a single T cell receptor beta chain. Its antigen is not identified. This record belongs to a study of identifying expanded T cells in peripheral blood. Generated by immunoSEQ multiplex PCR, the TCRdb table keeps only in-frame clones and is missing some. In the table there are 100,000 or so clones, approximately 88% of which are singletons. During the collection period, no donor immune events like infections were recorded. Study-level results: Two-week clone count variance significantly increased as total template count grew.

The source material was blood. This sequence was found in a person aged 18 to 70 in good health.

The CDR3 sequence is CASSQSLAVYEQYF. CDR3 sequence (DNA): TGCGCCAGCAGTCAATCCCTTGCAGTCTACGAGCAGTACTTC. This chain joins TRBV23-1 and TRBJ2-7; no firm D call. TRBV23-1 falls under the ORF class, with uncertain function. This CDR3 is built from 14 residues. Trimming took off 0 bases at V and 3 bases at J, with 9 bases between the two ends.